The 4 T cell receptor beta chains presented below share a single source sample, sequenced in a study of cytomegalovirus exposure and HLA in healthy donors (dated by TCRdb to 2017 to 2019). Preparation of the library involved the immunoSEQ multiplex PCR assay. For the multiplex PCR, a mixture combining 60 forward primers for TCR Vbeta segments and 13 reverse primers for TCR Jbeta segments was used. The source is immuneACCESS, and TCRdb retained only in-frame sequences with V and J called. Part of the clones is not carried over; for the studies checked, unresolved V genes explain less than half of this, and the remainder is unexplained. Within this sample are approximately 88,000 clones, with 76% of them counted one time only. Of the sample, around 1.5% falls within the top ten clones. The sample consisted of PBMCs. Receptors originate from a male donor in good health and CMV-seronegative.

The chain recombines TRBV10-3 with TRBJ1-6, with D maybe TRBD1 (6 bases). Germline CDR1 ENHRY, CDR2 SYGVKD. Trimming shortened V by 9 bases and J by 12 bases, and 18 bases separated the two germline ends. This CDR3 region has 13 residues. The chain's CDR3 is CAIRGGAGGPLHF. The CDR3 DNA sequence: TGTGCCATTCGGGGGGGGGCCGGGGGACCCCTCCACTTT.

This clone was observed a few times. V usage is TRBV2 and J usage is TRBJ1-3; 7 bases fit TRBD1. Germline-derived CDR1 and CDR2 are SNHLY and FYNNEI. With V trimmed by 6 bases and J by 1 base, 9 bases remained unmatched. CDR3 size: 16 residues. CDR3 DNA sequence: TGTGCCAGCAGCCTACAGGGGTCCCATTCTGGAAACACCATATATTTT. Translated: CASSLQGSHSGNTIYF. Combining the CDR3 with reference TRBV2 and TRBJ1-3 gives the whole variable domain EPEVTQTPSHQVTQMGQEVILRCVPISNHLYFYWYRQILGQKVEFLVSFYNNEISEKSEIFDDQFSVERPDGSNFTLKIRSTKLEDSAMYFCASSLQGSHSGNTIYFGEGSWLTVV.

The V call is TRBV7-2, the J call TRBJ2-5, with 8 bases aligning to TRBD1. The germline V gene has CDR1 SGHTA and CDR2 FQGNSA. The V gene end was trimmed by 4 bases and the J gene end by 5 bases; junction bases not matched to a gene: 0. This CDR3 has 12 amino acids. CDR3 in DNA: TGTGCCAGCAGCTGGGACAGGGAGACCCAGTACTTC. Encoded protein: CASSWDRETQYF.

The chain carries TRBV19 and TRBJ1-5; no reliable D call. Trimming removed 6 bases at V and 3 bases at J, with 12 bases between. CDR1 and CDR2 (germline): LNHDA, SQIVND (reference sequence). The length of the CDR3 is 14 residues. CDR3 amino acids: CASRSGGFNQPQHF. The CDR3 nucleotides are TGTGCCAGTAGATCGGGAGGGTTCAATCAGCCCCAGCATTTT.